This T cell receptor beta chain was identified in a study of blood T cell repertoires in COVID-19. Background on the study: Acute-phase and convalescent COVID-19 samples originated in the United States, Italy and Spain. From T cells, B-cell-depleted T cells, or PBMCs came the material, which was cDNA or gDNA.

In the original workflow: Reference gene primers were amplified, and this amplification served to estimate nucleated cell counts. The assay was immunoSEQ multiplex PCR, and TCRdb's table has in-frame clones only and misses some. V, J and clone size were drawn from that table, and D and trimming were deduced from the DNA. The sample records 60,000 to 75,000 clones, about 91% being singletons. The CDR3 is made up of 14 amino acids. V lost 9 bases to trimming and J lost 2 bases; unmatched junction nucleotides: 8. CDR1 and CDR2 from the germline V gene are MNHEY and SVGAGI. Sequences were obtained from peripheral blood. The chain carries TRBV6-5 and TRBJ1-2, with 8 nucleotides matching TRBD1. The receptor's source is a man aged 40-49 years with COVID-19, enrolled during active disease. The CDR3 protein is CASGTGDRNYGYTF. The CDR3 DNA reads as TGTGCCAGTGGGACTGGGGACAGGAACTATGGCTACACCTTC.